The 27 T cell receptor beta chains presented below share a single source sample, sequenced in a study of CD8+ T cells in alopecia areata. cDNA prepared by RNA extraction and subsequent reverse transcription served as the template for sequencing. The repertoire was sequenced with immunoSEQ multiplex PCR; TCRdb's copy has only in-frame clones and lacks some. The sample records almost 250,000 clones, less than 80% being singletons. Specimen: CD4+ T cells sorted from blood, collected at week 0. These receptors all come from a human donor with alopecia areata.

The CDR3 sequence is CASSSPGNTEAFF. In nucleotides, the CDR3 is TGTGCCAGCAGCAGCCCTGGGAACACTGAAGCTTTCTTT. V usage is TRBV5-4 and J usage is TRBJ1-1; D gene unclear. V dropped 4 bases and J dropped 1 base, with 8 bases sitting between them. CDR1 and CDR2 (germline): SGHNT, YYREEE (reference sequence). The CDR3 sequence is 13 residues long.

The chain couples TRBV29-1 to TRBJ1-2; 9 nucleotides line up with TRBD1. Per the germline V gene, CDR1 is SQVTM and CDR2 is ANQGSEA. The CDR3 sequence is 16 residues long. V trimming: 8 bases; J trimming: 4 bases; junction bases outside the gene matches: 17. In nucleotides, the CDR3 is TGCAGCACGTTACCGCGGACAGGGGCCGACAGCTATGGCTACACCTTC. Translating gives CSTLPRTGADSYGYTF.

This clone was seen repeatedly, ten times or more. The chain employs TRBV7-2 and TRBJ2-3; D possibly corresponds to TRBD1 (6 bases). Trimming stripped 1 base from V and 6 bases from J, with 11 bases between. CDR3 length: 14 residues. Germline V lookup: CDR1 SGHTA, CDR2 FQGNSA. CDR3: CASSLDRARDTQYF. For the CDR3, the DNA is TGTGCCAGCAGCTTAGACAGGGCACGCGATACGCAGTATTTT.

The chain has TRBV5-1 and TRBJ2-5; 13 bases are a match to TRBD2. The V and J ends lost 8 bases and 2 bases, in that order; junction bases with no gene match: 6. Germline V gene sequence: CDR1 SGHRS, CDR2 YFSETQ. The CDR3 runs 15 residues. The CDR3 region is CASNGLAGVQETQYF. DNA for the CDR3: TGCGCCAGTAACGGACTAGCGGGGGTTCAAGAGACCCAGTACTTC. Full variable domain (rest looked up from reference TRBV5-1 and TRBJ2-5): KAGVTQTPRYLIKTRGQQVTLSCSPISGHRSVSWYQQTPGQGLQFLFEYFSETQRNKGNFPGRFSGRQFSNSRSEMNVSTLELGDSALYLCASNGLAGVQETQYFGPGTRLLVL.

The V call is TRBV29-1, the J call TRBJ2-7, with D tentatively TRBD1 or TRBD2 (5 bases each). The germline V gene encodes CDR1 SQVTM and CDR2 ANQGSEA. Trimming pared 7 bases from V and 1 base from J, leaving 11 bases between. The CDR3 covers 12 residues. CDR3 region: CSARDGSYEQYF. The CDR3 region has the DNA TGCAGCGCCCGGGACGGATCCTACGAGCAGTACTTC.

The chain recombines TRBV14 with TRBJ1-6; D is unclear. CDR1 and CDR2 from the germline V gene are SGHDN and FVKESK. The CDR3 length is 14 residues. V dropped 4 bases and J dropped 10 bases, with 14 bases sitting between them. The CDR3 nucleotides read TGTGCCAGCAGCCCCCGGGAGGGAGGGTCACCCCTCCACTTT. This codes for CASSPREGGSPLHF. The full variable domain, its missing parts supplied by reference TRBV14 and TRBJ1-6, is EAGVTQFPSHSVIEKGQTVTLRCDPISGHDNLYWYRRVMGKEIKFLLHFVKESKQDESGMPNNRFLAERTGGTYSTLKVQPAELEDSGVYFCASSPREGGSPLHFGNGTRLTVT.

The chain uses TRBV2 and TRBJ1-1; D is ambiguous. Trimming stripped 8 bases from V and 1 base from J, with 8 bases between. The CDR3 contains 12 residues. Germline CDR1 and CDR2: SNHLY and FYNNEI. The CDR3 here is CASERENTEAFF. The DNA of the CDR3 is TGTGCCAGCGAAAGAGAGAACACTGAAGCTTTCTTT.

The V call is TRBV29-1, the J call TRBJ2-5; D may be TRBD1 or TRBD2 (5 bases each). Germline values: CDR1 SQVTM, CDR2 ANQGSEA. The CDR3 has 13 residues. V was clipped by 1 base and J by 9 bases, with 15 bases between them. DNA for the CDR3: TGCAGCGTTGAAGTCGCGGTCATGGGGGCCCAGTACTTC. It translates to CSVEVAVMGAQYF.

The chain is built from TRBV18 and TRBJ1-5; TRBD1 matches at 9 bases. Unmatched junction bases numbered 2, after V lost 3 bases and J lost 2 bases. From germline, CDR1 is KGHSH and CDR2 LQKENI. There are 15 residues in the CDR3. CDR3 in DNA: TGTGCCAGCTCACCGGACAGGGGAGGCAATCAGCCCCAGCATTTT. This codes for CASSPDRGGNQPQHF.

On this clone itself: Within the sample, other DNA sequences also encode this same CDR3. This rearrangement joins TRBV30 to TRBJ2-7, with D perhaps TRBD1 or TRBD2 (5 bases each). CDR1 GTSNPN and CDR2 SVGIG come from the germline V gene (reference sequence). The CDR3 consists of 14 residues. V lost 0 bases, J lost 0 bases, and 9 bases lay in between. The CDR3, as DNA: TGTGCCTGGAGTGTAGGTGGGACCTCCTACGAGCAGTACTTC. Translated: CAWSVGGTSYEQYF.

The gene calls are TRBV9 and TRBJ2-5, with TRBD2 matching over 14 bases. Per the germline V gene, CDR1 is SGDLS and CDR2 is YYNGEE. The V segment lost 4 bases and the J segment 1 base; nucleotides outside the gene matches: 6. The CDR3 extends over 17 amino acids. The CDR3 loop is CASSRTSGGPTQETQYF. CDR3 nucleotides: TGTGCCAGCAGCAGGACTAGCGGGGGGCCAACCCAAGAGACCCAGTACTTC.

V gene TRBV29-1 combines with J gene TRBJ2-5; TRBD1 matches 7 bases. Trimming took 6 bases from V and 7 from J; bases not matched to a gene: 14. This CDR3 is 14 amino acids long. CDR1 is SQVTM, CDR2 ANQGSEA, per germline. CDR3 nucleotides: TGCAGCGTCGATACAGGGGTAGAATGGTTGACCCAGTACTTC. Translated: CSVDTGVEWLTQYF.

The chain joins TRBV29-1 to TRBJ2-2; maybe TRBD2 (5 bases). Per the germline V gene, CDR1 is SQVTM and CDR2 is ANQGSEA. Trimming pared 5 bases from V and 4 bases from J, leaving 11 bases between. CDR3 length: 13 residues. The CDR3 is CSVSGILTGELFF. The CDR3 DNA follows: TGCAGCGTTTCCGGGATCCTCACCGGGGAGCTGTTTTTT.

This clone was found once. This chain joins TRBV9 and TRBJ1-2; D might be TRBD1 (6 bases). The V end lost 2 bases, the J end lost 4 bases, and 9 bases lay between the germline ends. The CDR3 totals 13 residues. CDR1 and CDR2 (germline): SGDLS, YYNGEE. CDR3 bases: TGTGCCAGCAGCGTTACAGGGTCCTATGGCTACACCTTC. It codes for CASSVTGSYGYTF. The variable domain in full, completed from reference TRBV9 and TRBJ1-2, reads DSGVTQTPKHLITATGQRVTLRCSPRSGDLSVYWYQQSLDQGLQFLIQYYNGEERAKGNILERFSAQQFPDLHSELNLSSLELGDSALYFCASSVTGSYGYTFGSGTRLTVV.

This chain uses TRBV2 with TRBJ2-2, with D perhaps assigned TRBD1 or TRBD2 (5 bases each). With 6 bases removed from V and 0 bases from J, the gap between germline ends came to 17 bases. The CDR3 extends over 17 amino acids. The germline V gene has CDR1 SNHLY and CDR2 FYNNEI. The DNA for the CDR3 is TGTGCCAGCAGCGCCGGTGGCTGGGGGTCGAACACCGGGGAGCTGTTTTTT. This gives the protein CASSAGGWGSNTGELFF.

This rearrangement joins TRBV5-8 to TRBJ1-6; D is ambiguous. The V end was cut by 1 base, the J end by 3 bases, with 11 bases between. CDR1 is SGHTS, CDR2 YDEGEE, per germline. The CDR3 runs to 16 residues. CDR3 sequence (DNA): TGTGCCAGCAGCTTGAAACCGGGATACTATAATTCACCCCTCCACTTT. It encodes CASSLKPGYYNSPLHF. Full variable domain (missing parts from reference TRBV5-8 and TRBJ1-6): EAGVTQSPTHLIKTRGQQATLRCSPISGHTSVYWYQQALGLGLQFLLWYDEGEERNRGNFPPRFSGRQFPNYSSELNVNALELEDSALYLCASSLKPGYYNSPLHFGNGTRLTVT.

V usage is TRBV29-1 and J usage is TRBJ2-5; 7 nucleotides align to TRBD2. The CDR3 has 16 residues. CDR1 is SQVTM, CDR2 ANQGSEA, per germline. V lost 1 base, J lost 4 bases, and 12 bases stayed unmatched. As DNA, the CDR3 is TGCAGCGTTGAAGGGGTGCGGGGGACGGGTCGAGAGACCCAGTACTTC. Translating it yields CSVEGVRGTGRETQYF.

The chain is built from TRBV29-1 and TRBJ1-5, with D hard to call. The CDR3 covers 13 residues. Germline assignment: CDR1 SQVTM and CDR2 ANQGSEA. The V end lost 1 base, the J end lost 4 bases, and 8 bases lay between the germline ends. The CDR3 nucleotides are TGCAGCGTTGAAGTCGGTCAAAATCAGCCCCAGCATTTT. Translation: CSVEVGQNQPQHF.

For the CDR3, the DNA is TGCAGCGTTGTCAGGGTGAGTGAGCAGTACTTC. It is translated as CSVVRVSEQYF. J is TRBJ2-7 and V is TRBV29-1; a weak D match, TRBD1 (5 bases). Trimming shortened V by 4 bases and J by 7 bases, and 11 bases separated the two germline ends. This CDR3 contains 11 residues. The germline CDR1 and CDR2 sequences are SQVTM and ANQGSEA.

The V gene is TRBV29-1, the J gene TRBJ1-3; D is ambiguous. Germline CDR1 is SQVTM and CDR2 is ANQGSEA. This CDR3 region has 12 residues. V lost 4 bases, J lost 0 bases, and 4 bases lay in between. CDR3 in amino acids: CSVALSGNTIYF. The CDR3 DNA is TGCAGCGTTGCCCTCTCTGGAAACACCATATATTTT.

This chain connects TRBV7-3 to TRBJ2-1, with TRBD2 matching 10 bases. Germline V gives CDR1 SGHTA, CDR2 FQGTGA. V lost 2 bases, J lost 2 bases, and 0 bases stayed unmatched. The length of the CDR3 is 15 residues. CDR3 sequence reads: CASSLGTSAYNEQFF. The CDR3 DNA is TGTGCCAGCAGCTTAGGGACTAGCGCCTACAATGAGCAGTTCTTC.

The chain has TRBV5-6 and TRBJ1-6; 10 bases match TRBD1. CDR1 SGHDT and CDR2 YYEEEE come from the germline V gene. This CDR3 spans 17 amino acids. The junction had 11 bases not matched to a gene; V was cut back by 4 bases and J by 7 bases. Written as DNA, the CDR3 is TGTGCCAGCAGCAGTAACCTCCGGGACAGGGGAAATTCACCCCTCCACTTT. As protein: CASSSNLRDRGNSPLHF.

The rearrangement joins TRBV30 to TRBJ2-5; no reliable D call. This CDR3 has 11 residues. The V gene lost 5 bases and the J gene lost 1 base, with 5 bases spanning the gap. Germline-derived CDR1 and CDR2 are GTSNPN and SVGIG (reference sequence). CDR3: CAWAGQETQYF. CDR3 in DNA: TGTGCCTGGGCAGGCCAAGAGACCCAGTACTTC.

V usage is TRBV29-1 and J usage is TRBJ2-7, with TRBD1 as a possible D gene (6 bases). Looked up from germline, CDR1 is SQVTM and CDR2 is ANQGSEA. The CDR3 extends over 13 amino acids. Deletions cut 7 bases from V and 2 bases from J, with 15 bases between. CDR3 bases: TGCAGCGGAAGCAGGGGTACCGCCTACGAGCAGTACTTC. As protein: CSGSRGTAYEQYF.

This chain's CDR3 is CAISELGQGSGANVLTF. DNA for the CDR3: TGTGCCATCAGTGAGCTAGGACAGGGCTCTGGGGCCAACGTCCTGACTTTC. The chain employs TRBV10-3 and TRBJ2-6, with 8 positions matching TRBD1. With V trimmed by 2 bases and J by 0 bases, 3 bases remained unmatched. The CDR3 is 17 residues long. Germline V gives CDR1 ENHRY, CDR2 SYGVKD.

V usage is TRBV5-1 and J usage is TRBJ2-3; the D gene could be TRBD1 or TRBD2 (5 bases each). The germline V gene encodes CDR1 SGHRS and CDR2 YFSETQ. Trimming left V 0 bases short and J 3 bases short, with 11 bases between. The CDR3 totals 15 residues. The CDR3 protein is CASSLGGARTDTQYF. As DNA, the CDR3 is TGCGCCAGCAGCTTGGGAGGGGCCCGGACAGATACGCAGTATTTT.

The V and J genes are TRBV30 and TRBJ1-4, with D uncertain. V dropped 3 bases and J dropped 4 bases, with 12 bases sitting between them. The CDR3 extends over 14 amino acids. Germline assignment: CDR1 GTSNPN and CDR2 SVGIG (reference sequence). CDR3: CAWSAAGFNEKLFF. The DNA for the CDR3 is TGTGCCTGGAGCGCCGCGGGTTTTAATGAAAAACTGTTTTTT.